Shown below are 21 T cell receptor beta chains from a single sample sequenced in a study of cytomegalovirus exposure and HLA in healthy donors. Researchers ran the PCR with 60 Vbeta and 13 Jbeta primers. The table came from immunoSEQ multiplex PCR; TCRdb's copy has only in-frame clones and leaves some out. The table records fewer than 200,000 clones, 75% to 90% of them present only once. The sequencing input was PBMCs. The source of these receptors is a woman in her late teens or twenties in good health and CMV-seronegative.

This clone was counted a single time. The J gene is TRBJ1-6, the V gene TRBV29-1, with D possibly being TRBD1 (5 bases). CDR1 is SQVTM, CDR2 ANQGSEA, per germline. This CDR3 is 11 amino acids long. Trimming removed 6 bases from V and 15 bases from J, with 15 bases in between. The CDR3 DNA sequence: TGCAGCGTCTCAACAGGTTCAAACCTCCACTTT. It specifies CSVSTGSNLHF.

The chain couples TRBV13 to TRBJ2-3; 7 positions match TRBD2. The CDR3 sequence is 14 residues long. J was trimmed by 3 bases and V by 6 bases; bases with no gene match: 6. Germline V gene lookup returns CDR1 PRHDT and CDR2 FYEKMQ (reference sequence). CDR3 nucleotides: TGTGCCAGCAGGGGGGGGGTAAGGACAGATACGCAGTATTTT. Its translation: CASRGGVRTDTQYF.

The genes are TRBV7-9 and TRBJ1-2, with TRBD1 matching 8 bases. Germline V gives CDR1 SEHNR, CDR2 FQNEAQ (reference sequence). Germline trimming cut 5 bases from V and 6 bases from J; bases unmatched to any gene: 5. The CDR3 runs 13 residues. The CDR3 DNA follows: TGTGCCAGCAGCCCCCAGGGGGCGAATGGCTACACCTTC. Translated: CASSPQGANGYTF.

The gene calls are TRBV28 and TRBJ2-3, with a weak D call TRBD2 (6 bases). This CDR3 has 19 amino acids. Trimming shortened V by 3 bases and J by 0 bases, and 22 bases separated the two germline ends. CDR1 and CDR2 from the germline V gene are MDHEN and SYDVKM. CDR3 nucleotide sequence: TGTGCCAGCAGTTTGACACTCGGGACTGCCCACCCTAGCACAGATACGCAGTATTTT. It is translated as CASSLTLGTAHPSTDTQYF.

The chain links TRBV30 to TRBJ2-1; the match to TRBD2 covers 10 bases. The junction had 4 bases not matched to a gene; V was cut back by 0 bases and J by 8 bases. Germline V gene sequence: CDR1 GTSNPN, CDR2 SVGIG (reference sequence). CDR3 size: 14 residues. Here the CDR3 reads CAWSVLLAGDEQFF. The CDR3 DNA reads TGTGCCTGGAGTGTACTCCTAGCGGGAGATGAGCAGTTCTTC.

The V and J genes are TRBV7-8 and TRBJ1-2; D uncertain. Germline loops: CDR1 SGHVS, CDR2 FQNEAQ. CDR3 length: 12 residues. Deletions cut 6 bases from V and 4 bases from J, with 9 bases between. DNA for the CDR3: TGTGCCAGCAGTCCGGACTTCTATGGCTACACCTTC. Its translation: CASSPDFYGYTF.

The chain combines TRBV11-2 with TRBJ2-7, with 10 bases lining up with TRBD2. Germline CDR1 and CDR2: SGHAT and FQNNGV. Trimming took 3 bases from V and 5 from J; bases not matched to a gene: 4. The CDR3 is made up of 14 amino acids. For the CDR3, the DNA is TGTGCCAGCAGCTTTCTAGCGGGAGTCCACGAGCAGTACTTC. Its translation is CASSFLAGVHEQYF.

The chain combines TRBV13 with TRBJ2-7, with TRBD1 identical over 8 bases. The CDR3 covers 14 residues. V gave up 5 bases and J gave up 3 bases; unmatched junction bases: 6. Germline CDR1 and CDR2: PRHDT and FYEKMQ (reference sequence). Written as DNA, the CDR3 is TGTGCCAGCAGCGCGGACAGGGCCCGCTACGAGCAGTACTTC. Its protein is CASSADRARYEQYF.

The chain uses TRBV28 and TRBJ2-7; 7 bases agree with TRBD1. CDR1 MDHEN and CDR2 SYDVKM come from the germline V gene. V lost 5 bases, J lost 0 bases, and 10 bases stayed unmatched. This CDR3 spans 16 amino acids. The CDR3 DNA reads as TGTGCCAGCAGTACGTATCAGGGGGTGATCTCCTACGAGCAGTACTTC. It specifies CASSTYQGVISYEQYF. Based on the CDR3 plus reference TRBV28 and TRBJ2-7, the full variable domain is DVKVTQSSRYLVKRTGEKVFLECVQDMDHENMFWYRQDPGLGLRLIYFSYDVKMKEKGDIPEGYSVSREKKERFSLILESASTNQTSMYLCASSTYQGVISYEQYFGPGTRLTVT.

The chain combines TRBV6-5 with TRBJ1-2; 9 bases map to TRBD1. Germline CDR1 and CDR2: MNHEY and SVGAGI. The V gene end was trimmed by 4 bases and the J gene end by 5 bases; junction bases not matched to a gene: 5. The length of the CDR3 is 14 residues. As DNA, the CDR3 is TGTGCCAGCAGTTCTCTGGACAGGGGTTATGGCTACACCTTC. Residues: CASSSLDRGYGYTF.

This sequence joins TRBV18 and TRBJ2-5, with D perhaps TRBD2 (5 bases). The J call may be in error: the DNA end matches TRBJ2-7 better. The CDR3 sequence is 14 residues long. CDR1 is KGHSH and CDR2 is LQKENI in the germline V gene. CDR3 in amino acids: CASSPNGLSYEQYF. DNA for the CDR3: TGTGCCAGCTCACCAAACGGACTCTCCTACGAGCAGTACTTC.

This clone was recorded a few times. The chain uses TRBV5-1 and TRBJ2-7; TRBD2 aligns across 10 bases. CDR3 length equals 15 residues. Unmatched junction bases numbered 3, after V lost 3 bases and J lost 0 bases. CDR1 is SGHRS and CDR2 is YFSETQ in the germline V gene. The CDR3 coding sequence is TGCGCCAGCAGCTATAGCGGGGGGAGCTCCTACGAGCAGTACTTC. Translating it yields CASSYSGGSSYEQYF.

This clone was seen once. The chain uses TRBV5-1 and TRBJ1-2; D not certain. The CDR3 is made up of 14 amino acids. Germline V gene lookup returns CDR1 SGHRS and CDR2 YFSETQ. V was trimmed by 7 bases and J by 7 bases, leaving 20 bases between them. This chain's CDR3 is CASSSHSPVSGYTF. The CDR3 nucleotides are TGCGCCAGCTCCTCCCACTCTCCCGTATCTGGCTACACCTTC.

This clone was detected a few times. The chain has TRBV10-2 and TRBJ1-5; 7 bases are a match to TRBD1. Germline values: CDR1 WSHSY, CDR2 SAAADI. The J segment lost 3 bases and the V segment lost 2 bases, leaving 4 bases of the junction unmatched. The CDR3 is made up of 15 amino acids. In DNA, the CDR3 is TGCGCCAGCAGTGAGGGGGGACAGTTCAATCAGCCCCAGCATTTT. Its translation: CASSEGGQFNQPQHF.

This chain uses TRBV4-1 with TRBJ2-1, with D possibly TRBD1 on 5 matching bases. V was trimmed by 1 base and J by 8 bases, leaving 15 bases between them. The CDR3 loop spans 15 amino acids. Germline V gene lookup returns CDR1 MGHRA and CDR2 YSYEKL. CDR3 in amino acids: CASSQALYGRDEQFF. CDR3 DNA: TGCGCCAGCAGCCAAGCTTTATACGGCAGGGATGAGCAGTTCTTC.

The chain is built from TRBV9 and TRBJ1-1; 10 positions match TRBD1. V shed 0 bases, J shed 5 bases, and the junction held 4 bases outside the gene matches. The germline V gene encodes CDR1 SGDLS and CDR2 YYNGEE. The length of the CDR3 is 15 residues. The CDR3 sequence: CASSVGTGGETEAFF. In DNA form, the CDR3 reads TGTGCCAGCAGCGTAGGGACAGGGGGTGAAACTGAAGCTTTCTTT.

V gene TRBV11-3 combines with J gene TRBJ2-5, with TRBD1 matching over 8 bases. The V gene's germline CDR1 is SGHNT and CDR2 YENEEA. V lost 6 bases to trimming and J lost 5 bases; unmatched junction nucleotides: 8. CDR3 length equals 14 residues. The CDR3 loop is CASSPGQGIETQYF. The CDR3, as DNA: TGTGCCAGCAGTCCAGGACAGGGAATCGAGACCCAGTACTTC. The entire variable domain, with the rest obtained from reference TRBV11-3 and TRBJ2-5, is as follows: EAGVVQSPRYKIIEKKQPVAFWCNPISGHNTLYWYLQNLGQGPELLIRYENEEAVDDSQLPKDRFSAERLKGVDSTLKIQPAELGDSAVYLCASSPGQGIETQYFGPGTRLLVL.

The rearrangement links TRBV7-8 to TRBJ2-7; D may be TRBD2 (5 bases). The CDR3 is 14 residues long. CDR1 is SGHVS and CDR2 is FQNEAQ in the germline V gene. Trimming stripped 5 bases from V and 3 bases from J, with 14 bases between. The CDR3 sequence: CASSPGGPNYEQYF. CDR3 coding DNA: TGTGCCAGCAGCCCAGGAGGACCTAACTACGAGCAGTACTTC.

In this sample, this clone turned up once. The chain joins TRBV15 to TRBJ2-7; D call uncertain. Trimming took off 0 bases at V and 2 bases at J, with 8 bases between the two ends. Germline CDR1 LNHNV, CDR2 YYDKDF (reference sequence). The CDR3 is made up of 14 amino acids. In DNA form, the CDR3 reads TGTGCCACCAGCAGAGAACGGAGAACCTACGAGCAGTACTTC. Its translation: CATSRERRTYEQYF.

The chain has TRBV13 and TRBJ2-1, with a weak D call TRBD1 (6 bases). This CDR3 comprises 15 residues. Germline CDR1 is PRHDT and CDR2 is FYEKMQ (reference sequence). V lost 5 bases and J lost 7, with 18 bases in between. The CDR3 loop reads CASSRDTGRGNEQFF. The CDR3 DNA reads as TGTGCCAGCAGCCGGGACACCGGCCGAGGGAATGAGCAGTTCTTC.

The chain is built from TRBV5-1 and TRBJ2-5, with a possible D match to TRBD1 (5 bases). This CDR3 contains 16 residues. The V end lost 0 bases, the J end lost 4 bases, and 16 bases lay between the germline ends. Germline CDR1 SGHRS, CDR2 YFSETQ. The CDR3 sequence is CASSLVFAGKGETQYF. The CDR3 DNA follows: TGCGCCAGCAGCTTGGTGTTCGCAGGGAAGGGAGAGACCCAGTACTTC.